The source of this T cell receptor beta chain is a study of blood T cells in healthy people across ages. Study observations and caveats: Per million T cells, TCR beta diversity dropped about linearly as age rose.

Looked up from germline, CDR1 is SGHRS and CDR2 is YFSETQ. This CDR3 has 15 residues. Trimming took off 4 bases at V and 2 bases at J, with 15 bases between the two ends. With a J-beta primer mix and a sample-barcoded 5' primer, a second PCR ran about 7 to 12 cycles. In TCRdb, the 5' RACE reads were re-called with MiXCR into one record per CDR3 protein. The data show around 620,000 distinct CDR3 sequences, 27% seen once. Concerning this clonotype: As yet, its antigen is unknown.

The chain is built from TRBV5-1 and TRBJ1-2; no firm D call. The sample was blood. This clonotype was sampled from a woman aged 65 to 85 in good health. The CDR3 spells CASSPGPQSNYGYTF. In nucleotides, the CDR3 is TGCGCCAGCAGCCCCGGTCCGCAATCCAACTATGGCTACACCTTC.